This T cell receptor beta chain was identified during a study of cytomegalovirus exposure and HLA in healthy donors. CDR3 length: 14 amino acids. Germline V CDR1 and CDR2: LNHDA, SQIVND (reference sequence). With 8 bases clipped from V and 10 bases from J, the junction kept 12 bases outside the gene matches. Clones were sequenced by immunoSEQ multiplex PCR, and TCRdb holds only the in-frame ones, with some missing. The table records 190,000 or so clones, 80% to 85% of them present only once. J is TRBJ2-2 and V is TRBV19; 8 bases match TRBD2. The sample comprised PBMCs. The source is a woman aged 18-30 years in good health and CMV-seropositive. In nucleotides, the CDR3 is TGTGCCAGTGGGTTGCGGGGGGCGAATGAGGAGCTGTTTTTT. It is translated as CASGLRGANEELFF. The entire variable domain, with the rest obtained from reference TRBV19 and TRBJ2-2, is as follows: DGGITQSPKYLFRKEGQNVTLSCEQNLNHDAMYWYRQDPGQGLRLIYYSQIVNDFQKGDIAEGYSVSREKKESFPLTVTSAQKNPTAFYLCASGLRGANEELFFGEGSRLTVL.